These 27 T cell receptor beta chains came from one sample sequenced in a study of T-cell memory formation after mild COVID-19. TCRdb analysed the 5' RACE reads with MiXCR anew, one entry per CDR3 protein. This sample has over 25,000 distinct CDR3 sequences, with under 25% found just once. The source material was PBMCs or a T cell subset sorted from them (not recorded which). The receptors were gathered from an adult who had mild COVID-19 (a few samples of this study predate the infection). Cell type and time point are not known.

The sample holds many counts of this clonotype. The CDR3 DNA follows: TGCGCCAGCAGCTCAGCAGGGTACGCTGAAGCTTTCTTT. As protein: CASSSAGYAEAFF. This chain connects TRBV5-1 to TRBJ1-1, with D maybe TRBD1 (5 bases). Trimming took off 3 bases at V and 6 bases at J, with 12 bases between the two ends. The germline V gene has CDR1 SGHRS and CDR2 YFSETQ. The CDR3 runs to 13 residues.

This clonotype was picked up a small number of times. The genes are TRBV6-1 and TRBJ1-1; the D is unclear. Trimming stripped 1 base from V and 2 bases from J, with 5 bases between. The CDR3 loop spans 13 amino acids. The germline gives CDR1 MNHNS, CDR2 SASEGT. This CDR3 reads CASSEEGNTEAFF. The CDR3 region has the DNA TGTGCCAGCAGTGAAGAAGGTAACACTGAAGCTTTCTTT.

This clonotype was seen ten or more times. The rearrangement joins TRBV7-2 to TRBJ2-1; D could derive from TRBD1 or TRBD2 (5 bases each). Germline V gene data show CDR1 as SGHTA and CDR2 as FQGNSA. V lost 0 bases to trimming and J lost 4 bases, with 7 bases between them. The CDR3 consists of 14 residues. The CDR3 region is CASSLAGEYNEQFF. The CDR3 DNA reads TGTGCCAGCAGCTTAGCGGGGGAGTACAATGAGCAGTTCTTC.

This clonotype was recorded at least ten times. The chain is built from TRBV12-3 or TRBV12-4 and TRBJ2-7, with TRBD2 as a possible D gene (7 bases). This CDR3 contains 16 residues. V dropped 3 bases and J dropped 3 bases, with 18 bases sitting between them. This CDR3 reads CASSLGNRGANYEQYF. In DNA form, the CDR3 reads TGTGCCAGCAGTTTGGGTAATCGGGGGGCCAACTACGAGCAGTACTTC.

This clonotype was recorded at least ten times. The chain combines TRBV20-1 with TRBJ2-3; TRBD1 matches 10 bases. Germline CDR1 and CDR2: DFQATT and SNEGSKA (reference sequence). The CDR3 is 15 amino acids. The DNA for the CDR3 is TGCAGCTATACTCGGGGGACAGGGGGCACAGATACGCAGTATTTT. It yields the protein CSYTRGTGGTDTQYF.

There are many counts of this clonotype. The chain combines TRBV5-1 with TRBJ1-2; D might be TRBD1 (6 bases). V was trimmed by 7 bases and J by 2 bases, leaving 18 bases between them. Looked up from germline, CDR1 is SGHRS and CDR2 is YFSETQ. This CDR3 has 15 residues. The DNA of the CDR3 is TGCGCCAGCCGGGTAGCCGGGCAGGGGAACTATGGCTACACCTTC. It yields the protein CASRVAGQGNYGYTF.

Ten or more counts support this clonotype. V and J are TRBV7-9 and TRBJ2-7, with 8 bases identical to TRBD1. The V gene's germline CDR1 is SEHNR and CDR2 FQNEAQ (reference sequence). The CDR3 spans 15 residues. J was trimmed by 4 bases and V by 3 bases; bases with no gene match: 8. The CDR3, as DNA: TGTGCCAGCAGCTTCTCCGACAGGGGAATATACGAGCAGTACTTC. This codes for CASSFSDRGIYEQYF.

This clonotype was detected only a few times. J is TRBJ2-1 and V is TRBV6-2 or TRBV6-3, with TRBD2 matching 15 bases. This CDR3 has 16 residues. The ends lost 6 bases at V and 12 bases at J; junction bases unmatched: 12. CDR1 MNHEY and CDR2 SVGEGT come from the germline V gene. The CDR3 coding sequence is TGTGCCAGCAGCCTTCAGGGACTAGCGGGAGGAGGTTGGCAGTTCTTC. Encoded protein: CASSLQGLAGGGWQFF.

This clonotype was seen ten or more times. The chain combines TRBV5-5 with TRBJ1-2; D uncertain. Germline lookup yields CDR1 SGHKS and CDR2 YYEKEE (reference sequence). With 0 bases removed from V and 3 bases from J, the gap between germline ends came to 9 bases. The CDR3 is 14 amino acids. This CDR3 is CASSLDVPDYGYTF. DNA for the CDR3: TGTGCCAGCAGCTTGGATGTCCCGGACTATGGCTACACCTTC.

This clonotype was seen ten or more times. This chain joins TRBV7-9 and TRBJ2-1, with 8 bases fitting TRBD2. The CDR3 consists of 16 residues. CDR1 is SEHNR and CDR2 is FQNEAQ in the germline V gene (reference sequence). V lost 5 bases to trimming and J lost 8 bases; unmatched junction nucleotides: 14. The CDR3 bases are TGTGCCAGCAGCCTACCCGGGACTAGGTCAAACCATGAGCAGTTCTTC. Protein sequence: CASSLPGTRSNHEQFF.

This clonotype was seen ten or more times. V and J are TRBV4-1 and TRBJ2-7; 10 nucleotides agree with TRBD2. Germline CDR1 reads MGHRA; CDR2 reads YSYEKL. The CDR3 consists of 16 residues. V lost 1 base and J lost 0; bases outside the gene matches: 3. This chain's CDR3 is CASSQGLAGNSYEQYF. CDR3 nucleotide sequence: TGCGCCAGCAGCCAAGGACTAGCGGGTAACTCCTACGAGCAGTACTTC.

This clonotype was found many times. This chain connects TRBV5-1 to TRBJ2-7, with TRBD1 identical over 7 bases. CDR1 and CDR2 (germline): SGHRS, YFSETQ. CDR3 length equals 15 residues. V was clipped by 2 bases and J by 2 bases; unmatched bases: 7. DNA of the CDR3: TGCGCCAGCAGCTTAATGACAGGGCCTACCTACGAGCAGTACTTC. Translation: CASSLMTGPTYEQYF. Supplemented by reference TRBV5-1 and TRBJ2-7, the full variable domain reads KAGVTQTPRYLIKTRGQQVTLSCSPISGHRSVSWYQQTPGQGLQFLFEYFSETQRNKGNFPGRFSGRQFSNSRSEMNVSTLELGDSALYLCASSLMTGPTYEQYFGPGTRLTVT.

This clonotype was seen many times. The genes are TRBV24-1 and TRBJ2-1; D uncertain. The CDR3 runs 14 residues. V was shortened by 5 bases and J by 5 bases, with 12 bases between the two germline ends. CDR1 is KGHDR and CDR2 is SFDVKD in the germline V gene. CDR3 in amino acids: CATSVDGLDNEQFF. The DNA for the CDR3 is TGTGCCACCAGTGTCGACGGGTTAGACAATGAGCAGTTCTTC.

This clonotype has at least ten counts. V usage is TRBV12-3 or TRBV12-4 and J usage is TRBJ1-5, with no clear D. This CDR3 contains 15 residues. The ends were cut back, 6 bases at V and 4 bases at J, with 16 bases in the middle. CDR3 sequence reads: CASSPMALENQPQHF. The CDR3 DNA reads TGTGCCAGCAGCCCCATGGCCTTAGAAAATCAGCCCCAGCATTTT.

This clonotype was observed at least ten times. This chain connects TRBV5-4 to TRBJ2-7; 7 bases are a match to TRBD1. This CDR3 has 13 residues. Germline-derived CDR1 and CDR2 are SGHNT and YYREEE (reference sequence). Losses at the gene ends were 4 bases for V and 5 bases for J; bases not matched to a gene: 6. In DNA form, the CDR3 reads TGTGCCAGCAGCCTTAGACAGGGTAACGAGCAGTACTTC. Translated, it gives CASSLRQGNEQYF.

J is TRBJ1-5 and V is TRBV7-9, with a weak D call TRBD1 (6 bases). CDR1 is SEHNR, CDR2 FQNEAQ, per germline (reference sequence). Between the trimmed V and J ends, which lost 4 bases and 4 bases, there was a span of 14 bases. This CDR3 comprises 15 residues. CDR3 bases: TGTGCCAGCAGCTCATCGACAGGAAGTAATCAGCCCCAGCATTTT. It specifies CASSSSTGSNQPQHF.

This clonotype was observed at least ten times. V is TRBV20-1 and J is TRBJ1-1; 7 bases line up with TRBD1. CDR1 is DFQATT and CDR2 is SNEGSKA in the germline V gene (reference sequence). The length of the CDR3 is 13 residues. V lost 3 bases, J lost 9 bases, and 10 bases stayed unmatched. For the CDR3, the DNA is TGCAGTGCTAGGCAGGGGGAAACACTTAAAGCTTTCTTT. Its protein product is CSARQGETLKAFF.

This clonotype was observed at least ten times. This rearrangement joins TRBV6-5 to TRBJ1-2; D may be TRBD1 (6 bases). V lost 6 bases, J lost 8 bases, and 22 bases lay in between. The CDR3 extends over 15 amino acids. Germline V lookup: CDR1 MNHEY, CDR2 SVGAGI. CDR3 loop: CASSEGGSELGGYTF. CDR3 in DNA: TGTGCCAGCAGCGAGGGGGGCAGCGAATTGGGGGGCTACACCTTC.

This clonotype was detected many times. V is TRBV29-1 and J is TRBJ2-2; 14 nucleotides agree with TRBD2. The CDR3 runs to 15 residues. Unmatched junction bases numbered 6, after V lost 6 bases and J lost 6 bases. Looked up from germline, CDR1 is SQVTM and CDR2 is ANQGSEA. The CDR3 DNA reads TGCAGCGTGGGACTAGCGGGAGATCGCGCCGGGGAGCTGTTTTTT. Amino acid sequence: CSVGLAGDRAGELFF.

This clonotype was found many times. The chain employs TRBV5-1 and TRBJ2-2; TRBD2 is a possible D gene (7 bases). CDR3 size: 16 residues. The germline V gene encodes CDR1 SGHRS and CDR2 YFSETQ. With 4 bases removed from V and 7 bases from J, the gap between germline ends came to 20 bases. CDR3 bases: TGCGCCAGCAGCCCTTCGCCCGGGGGGCTCGGCGGGGAGCTGTTTTTT. Residues: CASSPSPGGLGGELFF.

The sample holds many counts of this clonotype. This chain connects TRBV4-1 to TRBJ1-5; D ambiguous. CDR1 is MGHRA, CDR2 YSYEKL, per germline. This CDR3 is built from 15 residues. The germline V and J ends were trimmed by 1 base and 5 bases, with 12 bases remaining between them. The CDR3 sequence is CASSQVFGVYQPQHF. Here the CDR3 DNA reads TGCGCCAGCAGCCAAGTGTTTGGCGTTTATCAGCCCCAGCATTTT.

This chain connects TRBV6-6 to TRBJ2-5; the match to TRBD1 covers 8 bases. J was trimmed by 9 bases and V by 5 bases; bases with no gene match: 5. The CDR3 consists of 12 residues. CDR1 is MNHNY and CDR2 is SVGAGI in the germline V gene (reference sequence). This chain's CDR3 is CASSAGGGSQYF. CDR3 nucleotide sequence: TGTGCCAGCAGTGCAGGGGGCGGGTCCCAGTACTTC.

There are many counts of this clonotype. The V call is TRBV7-9, the J call TRBJ1-2; the D gene is possibly TRBD1 (5 bases). Trimming took off 2 bases at V and 8 bases at J, with 12 bases between the two ends. Looked up from germline, CDR1 is SEHNR and CDR2 is FQNEAQ (reference sequence). The length of the CDR3 is 13 residues. The CDR3 region has the DNA TGTGCCAGCAGCTTAAGGAGTTGGGACGGCTACACCTTC. Translated, it gives CASSLRSWDGYTF.

This clonotype showed up many times. The chain joins TRBV4-2 to TRBJ2-6; D call uncertain. The CDR3 has 17 residues. The V end was cut by 1 base, the J end by 1 base, with 11 bases between. Germline assignment: CDR1 LGHNA and CDR2 YNFKEQ. CDR3 amino acids: CASSQGPTRSGANVLTF. In nucleotides, the CDR3 is TGTGCCAGCAGCCAAGGCCCTACTCGGTCTGGGGCCAACGTCCTGACTTTC.

This clonotype occurred many times. This chain uses TRBV20-1 with TRBJ1-5; 11 bases are a match to TRBD1. Per germline, CDR1 DFQATT and CDR2 SNEGSKA (reference sequence). This CDR3 has 17 amino acids. The trim removed 3 bases at V and 6 bases at J, leaving 13 bases unmatched. The CDR3 loop reads CSASHGQGAGKGQPQHF. The CDR3 DNA reads as TGCAGTGCTAGCCACGGACAGGGGGCGGGTAAGGGTCAGCCCCAGCATTTT.

This clonotype was counted a few times. This chain connects TRBV5-8 to TRBJ1-1; the D gene is possibly TRBD1 (5 bases). The V gene's germline CDR1 is SGHTS and CDR2 YDEGEE. The germline V and J ends were trimmed by 4 bases and 3 bases, with 19 bases remaining between them. The CDR3 is 16 amino acids. For the CDR3, the DNA is TGTGCCAGCAGCACAGGACATATCGAATTGGACACTGAAGCTTTCTTT. Its translation is CASSTGHIELDTEAFF.

Many counts were recorded for this clonotype. This chain links TRBV12-3 or TRBV12-4 with TRBJ1-2; the D gene is possibly TRBD1 (5 bases). The CDR3 runs to 15 residues. V was trimmed by 5 bases and J by 4 bases, leaving 17 bases between them. CDR3 bases: TGTGCCAGCAGTCAACAGGTACCCCCGGGCTATGGCTACACCTTC. Protein: CASSQQVPPGYGYTF.